The rows below give T cell receptor beta chains drawn from one sample of a study of OX40 agonist ivuxolimab in advanced cancers. Some clones are missing from TCRdb's copy, which holds only in-frame ones; the method was immunoSEQ multiplex PCR. The data contain 20,000 to 25,000 clones, roughly 90% of them singletons. This sample comprised CD4+ or CD8+ T cells sorted from blood, obtained in a trial of the OX40 agonist ivuxolimab. These receptors all come from an adult with an advanced solid tumor such as melanoma, head and neck, liver or kidney cancer. CDR3s include the opening cysteine and the closing phenylalanine or tryptophan.

j_call,v_call,cdr3_aa
TRBJ1-2,TRBV5-4,CASSLDIHYGYTF
TRBJ1-6,TRBV4-2,CASSQEPKKTGGIGNSPLHF
TRBJ2-2,TRBV6-6,CASRPRGGELFF
TRBJ1-1,TRBV7-2,CASSLVVGEAFF
TRBJ2-1,TRBV5-1,CASSLVGRNNEQFF
TRBJ2-7,TRBV27,CASSFRDNYEQYF
TRBJ2-7,TRBV30,CAWSSGVEQYF
TRBJ2-5,TRBV29-1,CSATGNQETQYF
TRBJ2-3,TRBV27,CASSSPGQGLNTQYF
TRBJ2-1,TRBV27,CASSLNRQFF
TRBJ2-1,TRBV7-9,CASSLEEVGQSSYNEQFF
TRBJ1-1,TRBV6-5,CASSYSGVGNTEAFF
TRBJ1-5,TRBV27,CASRMGGQPQHF
TRBJ2-1,TRBV7-7,CASSFRVAGVDEQFF
TRBJ2-1,TRBV14,CASSQWGPLYNEQFF
TRBJ2-7,TRBV14,CASSHTASGRGLYEQYF
TRBJ2-1,TRBV30,CAWSVFFGQKIMNEQFF
TRBJ2-7,TRBV9,CASSVVPGNEQYF
TRBJ2-1,TRBV7-8,CASSLYYGNEQFF
TRBJ2-3,TRBV18,CASSPNGRDTDTQYF
TRBJ2-6,TRBV27,CASKPYGANVLTF
TRBJ2-7,TRBV20-1,CSARTGGEQYF
TRBJ2-1,TRBV30,CAWSVWTSGGNEQFF
TRBJ2-1,TRBV7-9,CASSRYNEQFF
TRBJ1-2,TRBV11-3,CASSLYGALRTAPLRGYTF
TRBJ2-1,TRBV4-2,CASSLGGNEQFF
TRBJ1-2,TRBV19,CASSIVVAGGYTF
TRBJ2-5,TRBV27,CASSFGPLGETQYF
TRBJ2-1,TRBV7-9,CASSRPGTQYNEQFF
TRBJ2-3,TRBV4-3,CASSQGLFGSGTQYF
TRBJ2-1,TRBV7-8,CASSFGLAGADEQFF
TRBJ2-5,TRBV27,CASSLSALETQYF
TRBJ2-7,TRBV6-6,CASRPGLAGVYEQYF